This entry lists 32 T cell receptor beta chains sequenced from one sample in a study of blood T cell repertoires in COVID-19 (dated by TCRdb to 2020 to 2021). Libraries were prepared through the immunoSEQ multiplex PCR assay. The table comes from immuneACCESS by way of TCRdb, which keeps in-frame sequences with V and J called. Part of the clones is missing from these tables; in studies checked, under half for an unresolved V gene and the rest for unknown reasons. For this sample there are fewer than 90,000 clones; nearly 95% appear just once. The ten largest clonotypes hold roughly 4% of the sample. The sequenced sample was peripheral blood. The receptor set was obtained from a human donor with active COVID-19. The donor label of this sample is uncertain.

The V and J genes are TRBV28 and TRBJ1-6; tentative D call: TRBD1 (5 bases). V lost 5 bases, J lost 0 bases, and 14 bases lay in between. This CDR3 has 17 residues. Germline-derived CDR1 and CDR2 are MDHEN and SYDVKM. As DNA, the CDR3 is TGTGCCAGCAGTCCTTCGGGGGGGTCCTCCTATAATTCACCCCTCCACTTT. Amino acids: CASSPSGGSSYNSPLHF.

The count of this clone is one. The rearrangement links TRBV5-1 to TRBJ2-3; D is unclear. The CDR3 is 13 residues long. Trimming stripped 1 base from V and 11 bases from J, with 14 bases between. Germline assignment: CDR1 SGHRS and CDR2 YFSETQ. The CDR3 nucleotides are TGCGCCAGCAGCTTGTTAATGAACAGTAGGCAGTATTTT. Its translation is CASSLLMNSRQYF.

The V call is TRBV18, the J call TRBJ1-1; no firm D call. Germline values: CDR1 KGHSH, CDR2 LQKENI. V dropped 3 bases and J dropped 0 bases, with 8 bases sitting between them. The CDR3 totals 14 residues. This CDR3 reads CASSPAQMNTEAFF. The CDR3 DNA sequence: TGTGCCAGCTCACCGGCACAGATGAACACTGAAGCTTTCTTT.

The chain links TRBV25-1 to TRBJ1-3; 7 bases fit TRBD1. CDR1 MGHDK and CDR2 SYGVNS come from the germline V gene. The J segment lost 2 bases and the V segment lost 3 bases, leaving 1 base of the junction unmatched. This CDR3 region has 14 residues. CDR3 amino acids: CASSETGTGNTIYF. In DNA, the CDR3 is TGTGCCAGCAGTGAGACAGGGACTGGAAACACCATATATTTT. Complete variable domain (other parts from reference TRBV25-1 and TRBJ1-3): EADIYQTPRYLVIGTGKKITLECSQTMGHDKMYWYQQDPGMELHLIHYSYGVNSTEKGDLSSESTVSRIRTEHFPLTLESARPSHTSQYLCASSETGTGNTIYFGEGSWLTVV.

The rearrangement links TRBV5-3 to TRBJ2-3; D is perhaps TRBD2 (5 bases). TRBV5-3 is sorted into the ORF group, with uncertain function. The ends were cut back, 6 bases at V and 2 bases at J, with 19 bases in the middle. The CDR3 is made up of 16 amino acids. This CDR3 reads CARIRARVRFTDTQYF. CDR3 in DNA: TGTGCCAGAATACGTGCGAGGGTGAGGTTCACAGATACGCAGTATTTT.

This clone showed up just once. The junction departs from the called germline gene at one end, perhaps through a read error. The chain couples TRBV3-1 (or the pseudogene TRBV3-2) to TRBJ2-5, with D hard to call. This CDR3 contains 11 residues. The germline V gene has CDR1 LGHDT and CDR2 YNNKEL (reference sequence). CDR3 region: CASSNQETQYF. The CDR3 nucleotides read TGTGCCAGCAGCAACCAGGAGACCCAGTACTTC.

The chain combines TRBV19 with TRBJ1-2; D is ambiguous. The CDR3 totals 12 residues. The ends were cut back, 1 base at V and 8 bases at J, with 8 bases in the middle. Germline lookup yields CDR1 LNHDA and CDR2 SQIVND (reference sequence). This chain's CDR3 is CASSIVALGYTF. Here the CDR3 DNA reads TGTGCCAGTAGTATAGTGGCTTTGGGCTACACCTTC.

V and J are TRBV5-1 and TRBJ2-2; possible D gene TRBD2, 7 bases. The germline gives CDR1 SGHRS, CDR2 YFSETQ. This CDR3 is built from 17 residues. V was shortened by 2 bases and J by 3 bases, with 17 bases between the two germline ends. The CDR3 protein is CASSFFTVGGHTGELFF. The CDR3 coding sequence is TGCGCCAGCAGCTTCTTCACGGTCGGGGGGCACACCGGGGAGCTGTTTTTT.

This clone was picked up one time. The chain has TRBV6-6 and TRBJ2-7; 7 bases are shared with TRBD2. Germline V gene data show CDR1 as MNHNY and CDR2 as SVGAGI (reference sequence). The CDR3 sequence is 15 residues long. J lost 3 bases, V lost 5 bases, and 10 bases had no gene match. CDR3 nucleotides: TGTGCCAGCAGTCCGCACGGGGGGAATATCTACGAGCAGTACTTC. Protein sequence: CASSPHGGNIYEQYF.

This clone was seen a single time. The chain joins TRBV24-1 to TRBJ2-5, with 7 bases that match TRBD1. Trimming took 2 bases from V and 3 from J; bases not matched to a gene: 5. Per germline, CDR1 KGHDR and CDR2 SFDVKD. The CDR3 runs to 15 residues. CDR3 residues: CATSDSGTVKETQYF. DNA of the CDR3: TGTGCCACCAGTGATTCCGGGACAGTAAAAGAGACCCAGTACTTC.

J is TRBJ2-5 and V is TRBV11-3, with TRBD2 identical over 13 bases. This CDR3 has 20 residues. J was trimmed by 5 bases and V by 5 bases; bases with no gene match: 20. Germline-derived CDR1 and CDR2 are SGHNT and YENEEA. The CDR3 here is CASSTTSGGAGIFKLETQYF. The CDR3 DNA sequence: TGTGCCAGCAGCACCACTAGCGGGGGGGCCGGTATCTTCAAGTTGGAGACCCAGTACTTC.

The chain combines TRBV6-6 with TRBJ2-7; no clear D gene. Trimming removed 6 bases from V and 0 bases from J, with 18 bases in between. The CDR3 runs 16 residues. The V gene's germline CDR1 is MNHNY and CDR2 SVGAGI (reference sequence). CDR3 nucleotides: TGTGCCAGCAGCCAACCAACCTTGGCCAGCTCCTACGAGCAGTACTTC. It codes for CASSQPTLASSYEQYF.

V and J are TRBV4-1 and TRBJ2-7; 8 positions agree with TRBD2. Germline V gene sequence: CDR1 MGHRA, CDR2 YSYEKL. This CDR3 is 14 amino acids long. The V and J ends lost 6 bases and 3 bases, in that order; junction bases with no gene match: 7. The CDR3 is CASRLGGGIYEQYF. The CDR3 DNA reads TGCGCCAGCAGACTAGGCGGGGGGATCTACGAGCAGTACTTC.

The rearrangement uses TRBV6-1 and TRBJ2-3, with 13 bases lining up with TRBD2. Unmatched junction bases numbered 5, after V lost 3 bases and J lost 8 bases. This CDR3 has 15 amino acids. Germline V gives CDR1 MNHNS, CDR2 SASEGT. The CDR3 DNA is TGTGCCAGCAGTGAGACTAGCGGGGGGCCAGCTACGCAGTATTTT. This codes for CASSETSGGPATQYF.

The rearrangement joins TRBV7-9 to TRBJ2-5; TRBD1 agrees at 10 bases. Germline V gene data show CDR1 as SEHNR and CDR2 as FQNEAQ (reference sequence). J was trimmed by 5 bases and V by 5 bases; bases with no gene match: 8. The CDR3 covers 15 residues. CDR3 region: CASSIWTGGEETQYF. CDR3 sequence (DNA): TGTGCCAGCAGCATTTGGACAGGGGGGGAGGAGACCCAGTACTTC. Combining the CDR3 with reference TRBV7-9 and TRBJ2-5 gives the whole variable domain DTGVSQNPRHKITKRGQNVTFRCDPISEHNRLYWYRQTLGQGPEFLTYFQNEAQLEKSRLLSDRFSAERPKGSFSTLEIQRTEQGDSAMYLCASSIWTGGEETQYFGPGTRLLVL.

The chain recombines TRBV2 with TRBJ2-7; D ambiguous. The CDR3 runs 11 residues. With 4 bases removed from V and 6 bases from J, the gap between germline ends came to 7 bases. Germline CDR1 and CDR2: SNHLY and FYNNEI. CDR3 nucleotides: TGTGCCAGCAGTGGGTCGGGCGAGCAGTACTTC. Translation gives CASSGSGEQYF.

DNA for the CDR3: TGTGCCAGCAGATCCGGGACTAGCGCCTACAATGAGCAGTTCTTC. It translates to CASRSGTSAYNEQFF. This chain connects TRBV28 to TRBJ2-1; 10 bases map to TRBD2. This CDR3 has 15 amino acids. V lost 6 bases, J lost 2 bases, and 4 bases stayed unmatched. CDR1 is MDHEN, CDR2 SYDVKM, per germline.

This sequence joins TRBV28 and TRBJ2-3; D is possibly TRBD2 (6 bases). Germline loops: CDR1 MDHEN, CDR2 SYDVKM. Deletions cut 5 bases from V and 2 bases from J, with 11 bases between. The length of the CDR3 is 14 residues. This chain's CDR3 is CASSTGSSTDTQYF. The CDR3 coding sequence is TGTGCCAGCAGTACCGGGAGTTCCACAGATACGCAGTATTTT.

The CDR3 is CASSLSQGWYEQYF. Written as DNA, the CDR3 is TGCGCCAGCAGCTTGTCGCAGGGGTGGTACGAGCAGTACTTC. The rearrangement links TRBV5-1 to TRBJ2-7; TRBD1 might be the D (6 bases). CDR1 is SGHRS and CDR2 is YFSETQ in the germline V gene. The CDR3 totals 14 residues. Trimming took off 1 base at V and 4 bases at J, with 12 bases between the two ends.

The chain links TRBV6-5 to TRBJ2-1, with D perhaps TRBD1 (6 bases). V gave up 0 bases and J gave up 2 bases, with 8 bases separating them. CDR1 is MNHEY, CDR2 SVGAGI, per germline. The CDR3 extends over 15 amino acids. The CDR3 nucleotides read TGTGCCAGCAGTTACTCGCCAGGGGCCTACAATGAGCAGTTCTTC. This codes for CASSYSPGAYNEQFF.

CDR3 protein: CASSLALSRNTEAFF. The CDR3 DNA reads TGTGCCAGCAGCTTAGCGCTAAGTCGGAACACTGAAGCTTTCTTT. This chain connects TRBV7-9 to TRBJ1-1; D unclear. From germline, CDR1 is SEHNR and CDR2 FQNEAQ (reference sequence). Trimming shortened V by 0 bases and J by 1 base, and 9 bases separated the two germline ends. The length of the CDR3 is 15 residues.

The rearrangement uses TRBV28 and TRBJ2-6; D is undetermined. The V and J ends lost 7 bases and 0 bases respectively, with 13 bases between them. This CDR3 spans 16 amino acids. Germline CDR1 and CDR2: MDHEN and SYDVKM. CDR3 protein: CASKPPLSSGANVLTF. CDR3 nucleotides: TGTGCCAGCAAACCTCCGTTGAGCTCTGGGGCCAACGTCCTGACTTTC.

V is TRBV5-5 and J is TRBJ1-5; D is perhaps TRBD1 (5 bases). Looked up from germline, CDR1 is SGHKS and CDR2 is YYEKEE (reference sequence). CDR3 length: 15 residues. V shed 4 bases and J shed 4 bases, with 15 bases lying between them. The CDR3 region is CASSALWGGNQPQHF. In nucleotides, the CDR3 is TGTGCCAGCAGCGCCCTATGGGGGGGGAATCAGCCCCAGCATTTT.

V gene TRBV28 combines with J gene TRBJ2-3; a weak D match, TRBD1 (6 bases). The CDR3 totals 12 residues. Trimming stripped 6 bases from V and 6 bases from J, with 10 bases between. CDR1 MDHEN and CDR2 SYDVKM come from the germline V gene. In DNA, the CDR3 is TGTGCCAGCAGGAACAGGGCCGATACGCAGTATTTT. Translated, it gives CASRNRADTQYF.

This chain connects TRBV4-1 to TRBJ2-7; D is possibly TRBD1 (5 bases). Trimming took off 1 base at V and 3 bases at J, with 19 bases between the two ends. The CDR3 totals 17 residues. In germline, CDR1 is MGHRA, CDR2 YSYEKL. CDR3: CASSQGPARAPSYEQYF. The CDR3, as DNA: TGCGCCAGCAGCCAAGGTCCCGCCAGGGCCCCGAGCTACGAGCAGTACTTC.

The chain is built from TRBV11-2 and TRBJ2-3; 15 positions match TRBD2. V shed 5 bases and J 5 bases; nucleotides not matched to a gene: 5. This CDR3 is built from 16 residues. Germline-derived CDR1 and CDR2 are SGHAT and FQNNGV. In DNA form, the CDR3 reads TGTGCCAGCAGCCTCGGACTAGCGGGGGGGTTAGATACGCAGTATTTT. Its translation is CASSLGLAGGLDTQYF.

The CDR3 DNA reads as TGCGCCGGCCGACAGACAAACACTGAAGCTTTCTTT. It specifies CAGRQTNTEAFF. The gene calls are TRBV10-1 and TRBJ1-1; possible D gene TRBD1, 5 bases. CDR3 length: 12 amino acids. The V end lost 11 bases, the J end lost 2 bases, and 12 bases lay between the germline ends. Germline lookup yields CDR1 WNHNN and CDR2 SYGVQD (reference sequence).

This chain links TRBV7-9 with TRBJ2-7; a weak D match, TRBD2 (5 bases). Deletions cut 6 bases from V and 7 bases from J, with 10 bases between. This CDR3 comprises 11 residues. In germline, CDR1 is SEHNR, CDR2 FQNEAQ (reference sequence). The DNA of the CDR3 is TGTGCCAGCAGACTAGGTAGGGAGCAGTACTTC. Translated: CASRLGREQYF.

CDR3 residues: CASRPSGGPTGEQFF. CDR3 bases: TGTGCCAGCAGGCCCAGCGGGGGGCCGACTGGTGAGCAGTTCTTC. The chain is built from TRBV6-5 and TRBJ2-1; 9 bases are shared with TRBD2. V lost 6 bases and J lost 9; bases outside the gene matches: 12. CDR1 is MNHEY, CDR2 SVGAGI, per germline. The CDR3 loop spans 15 amino acids.

This clone was counted once. The gene calls are TRBV5-1 and TRBJ1-4, with TRBD1 matching over 9 bases. CDR1 and CDR2 from the germline V gene are SGHRS and YFSETQ. V lost 0 bases, J lost 13 bases, and 4 bases stayed unmatched. The CDR3 runs 13 residues. CDR3 sequence (DNA): TGCGCCAGCAGCTTGGGGAACAGGGGGCGACTGTTTTTT. This translates into CASSLGNRGRLFF.

The chain has TRBV5-1 and TRBJ2-7, with 7 bases that match TRBD1. The CDR3 consists of 14 residues. V lost 6 bases and J lost 2; bases outside the gene matches: 8. Germline V CDR1 and CDR2: SGHRS, YFSETQ. CDR3 loop: CASTPTGQTYEQYF. The CDR3 nucleotides read TGCGCCAGCACCCCCACGGGACAGACCTACGAGCAGTACTTC.

The chain recombines TRBV28 with TRBJ1-4, with 8 bases fitting TRBD1. Germline V gene data show CDR1 as MDHEN and CDR2 as SYDVKM. The CDR3 runs to 17 residues. V was clipped by 1 base and J by 6 bases; unmatched bases: 10. The CDR3 protein is CASSLFTTGGFYEKLFF. The DNA of the CDR3 is TGTGCCAGCAGTTTATTCACTACAGGGGGTTTCTATGAAAAACTGTTTTTT.